This is a list of T cell receptor beta chains from one sample in a study of CD8+ T cells in alopecia areata. Measured with immunoSEQ multiplex PCR; TCRdb has only the in-frame clones, and not every one. There are around 100,000 clones in the sample; about 60% occur only once, and 9.5% to 15% lies in the top ten. The sequenced sample was CD8+ T cells sorted from blood, obtained at week 24, from a patient treated with tofacitinib. The origin of the receptors is a human donor with alopecia areata. Both conserved end residues are part of each CDR3. Fields, in order: J gene, clone size, V gene, D gene, CDR3 DNA, CDR3 protein. A D gene is named only where the DNA matches it firmly. Clone size is stated in some rows and not others, as once, few, many or a class when expanded.

j_gene: TRBJ1-2
abundance: .
v_gene: TRBV18
d_gene: .
CDR3nt: TGTGCCAGCTCACCAGGAAAGGGCCAGCCCGGCTATGGCTACACCTTC
CDR3aa: CASSPGKGQPGYGYTF

j_gene: TRBJ1-6
abundance: once
v_gene: TRBV30
d_gene: TRBD1
CDR3nt: TGTGCCTGTTTAACCGGGACAGGGGATCATTCACCCCTCCACTTT
CDR3aa: CACLTGTGDHSPLHF

j_gene: TRBJ2-5
abundance: .
v_gene: TRBV27
d_gene: .
CDR3nt: TGTGCCAGCAGTCCAGGGATTCTTTCGGGCCAAGAGACCCAGTACTTC
CDR3aa: CASSPGILSGQETQYF

j_gene: TRBJ1-4
abundance: .
v_gene: TRBV25-1
d_gene: .
CDR3nt: TGTGCCAGCGAGGGACCCTGGGCACTGTTTTTT
CDR3aa: CASEGPWALFF

j_gene: TRBJ2-5
abundance: .
v_gene: TRBV6-1
d_gene: TRBD2
CDR3nt: TGTGCCAGCAGTCCGACCGGGACTAGCTATGAGACCCAGTACTTC
CDR3aa: CASSPTGTSYETQYF

j_gene: TRBJ1-3
abundance: .
v_gene: TRBV9
d_gene: TRBD1
CDR3nt: TGTGCCAGCAGCCCCGATGGGACAGATTTT
CDR3aa: CASSPDGTDF

j_gene: TRBJ2-3
abundance: .
v_gene: TRBV6-5
d_gene: .
CDR3nt: TGTGCCAGCACAACGACACACACAGATACGCAGTATTTT
CDR3aa: CASTTTHTDTQYF

j_gene: TRBJ2-5
abundance: .
v_gene: TRBV27
d_gene: TRBD2
CDR3nt: TGTGCCAGCAGTTCGCTACTAGCGGGGGTCGTGACCCAGTACTTC
CDR3aa: CASSSLLAGVVTQYF

j_gene: TRBJ2-3
abundance: .
v_gene: TRBV25-1
d_gene: .
CDR3nt: TGTGCCAGCAGTGAATCCATCGGGCTAGATACGCAGTATTTT
CDR3aa: CASSESIGLDTQYF

j_gene: TRBJ2-7
abundance: .
v_gene: TRBV30
d_gene: .
CDR3nt: TGTGCCTGGAGTGTAAGAGAAGAGACCTACGAGCAGTACTTC
CDR3aa: CAWSVREETYEQYF

j_gene: TRBJ1-2
abundance: few
v_gene: TRBV29-1
d_gene: .
CDR3nt: TGCAGCGTTGAAGATTCGGCCAGGGGTTATGGCTACACCTTC
CDR3aa: CSVEDSARGYGYTF

j_gene: TRBJ1-4
abundance: .
v_gene: TRBV9
d_gene: TRBD1
CDR3nt: TGTGCCAGCAGCGTAGGTAGGGGGCAAAGGGATGAAAAACTGTTTTTT
CDR3aa: CASSVGRGQRDEKLFF

j_gene: TRBJ2-1
abundance: few
v_gene: TRBV18
d_gene: TRBD1
CDR3nt: TGTGCCAGCTCACCGCGATTCGGGACAGGGGTCAATGAGCAGTTCTTC
CDR3aa: CASSPRFGTGVNEQFF

j_gene: TRBJ2-2
abundance: .
v_gene: TRBV11-2
d_gene: TRBD1
CDR3nt: TGTGCCAGCATCCCGGGACAGGTCGGCACCGGGGAGCTGTTTTTT
CDR3aa: CASIPGQVGTGELFF

j_gene: TRBJ2-1
abundance: .
v_gene: TRBV5-1
d_gene: .
CDR3nt: TGCGCCAGCAGCTTGGGGAGGCCCCCAAGCTCCTACAATGAGCAGTTCTTC
CDR3aa: CASSLGRPPSSYNEQFF

j_gene: TRBJ2-3
abundance: .
v_gene: TRBV29-1
d_gene: .
CDR3nt: TGCAGCGTGATAGGGGGGATGCAGTATTTT
CDR3aa: CSVIGGMQYF

j_gene: TRBJ2-1
abundance: many
v_gene: TRBV6-4
d_gene: TRBD2
CDR3nt: TGTGCCAGCAGTGAAGCGGGGGGGCACAATGAGCAGTTCTTC
CDR3aa: CASSEAGGHNEQFF

j_gene: TRBJ2-1
abundance: .
v_gene: TRBV7-8
d_gene: .
CDR3nt: TGTGCCAGCACCCTCTGGGGGAGCGAGCAGTTCTTC
CDR3aa: CASTLWGSEQFF

j_gene: TRBJ2-3
abundance: once
v_gene: TRBV29-1
d_gene: TRBD1
CDR3nt: TGCAGCTCCGACAGGGACATCACAGATACGCAGTATTTT
CDR3aa: CSSDRDITDTQYF

j_gene: TRBJ1-1
abundance: once
v_gene: TRBV5-1
d_gene: .
CDR3nt: TGCGCCAGCAGCTATTCAGCCCAGGGCGCTGAAGCTTTCTTT
CDR3aa: CASSYSAQGAEAFF

j_gene: TRBJ1-5
abundance: .
v_gene: TRBV7-6
d_gene: .
CDR3nt: TGTGCCAGCAGCCTTAATCTGGGCAATCAGCCCCAGCATTTT
CDR3aa: CASSLNLGNQPQHF

j_gene: TRBJ2-7
abundance: few
v_gene: TRBV27
d_gene: .
CDR3nt: TGTGCCAGCAGTTTATCGCTCCCACTCTACGAGCAGTACTTC
CDR3aa: CASSLSLPLYEQYF

j_gene: TRBJ2-7
abundance: few
v_gene: TRBV19
d_gene: .
CDR3nt: TGTGCCAGTAGCGACTTTGAGACCACCTACGAGCAGTACTTC
CDR3aa: CASSDFETTYEQYF

j_gene: TRBJ1-5
abundance: .
v_gene: TRBV27
d_gene: .
CDR3nt: TGTGCCAGCAGTCCCTCGGGACACTTCAATCAGCCCCAGCATTTT
CDR3aa: CASSPSGHFNQPQHF

j_gene: TRBJ2-3
abundance: .
v_gene: TRBV6-5
d_gene: .
CDR3nt: TGTGCCAGCAGTAAGGACAACGAATCCGGGTTTCGTGAGTATTTT
CDR3aa: CASSKDNESGFREYF

j_gene: TRBJ1-5
abundance: .
v_gene: TRBV19
d_gene: .
CDR3nt: TGTGCCAGTAGCCTAGGGGCGTTAAAGAATCAGCCCCAGCATTTT
CDR3aa: CASSLGALKNQPQHF

j_gene: TRBJ1-5
abundance: few
v_gene: TRBV25-1
d_gene: .
CDR3nt: TGTGCCAGCAGTGACGAGGGCGGCAATCAGCCCCAGCATTTT
CDR3aa: CASSDEGGNQPQHF

j_gene: TRBJ2-3
abundance: once
v_gene: TRBV7-2
d_gene: .
CDR3nt: TGTGCCAGCAGCATTACTAGGGGGAGCACAGATACGCAGTATTTT
CDR3aa: CASSITRGSTDTQYF

j_gene: TRBJ2-3
abundance: .
v_gene: TRBV9
d_gene: TRBD2
CDR3nt: TGTGCCAGCAGCTCCCCTGGGCGGGGGGGCACAGATACGCAGTATTTT
CDR3aa: CASSSPGRGGTDTQYF

j_gene: TRBJ1-1
abundance: .
v_gene: TRBV4-1
d_gene: .
CDR3nt: TGCGCCAGCAGCCCCAGGATGAACACTGAAGCTTTCTTT
CDR3aa: CASSPRMNTEAFF

j_gene: TRBJ2-7
abundance: .
v_gene: TRBV7-9
d_gene: .
CDR3nt: TGTGCCAGCAGCAAGGGAGTTACTCTCGAGCAGTACTTC
CDR3aa: CASSKGVTLEQYF

j_gene: TRBJ2-7
abundance: few
v_gene: TRBV19
d_gene: .
CDR3nt: TGTGCCAGTAGTCGGAGGGGGGCCCTCGAGCAGTACTTC
CDR3aa: CASSRRGALEQYF

j_gene: TRBJ2-1
abundance: few
v_gene: TRBV6-1
d_gene: TRBD2
CDR3nt: TGTGCCAGCAGTGAACACATAGCGGGGGGGCTCTCCTACAATGAGCAGTTCTTC
CDR3aa: CASSEHIAGGLSYNEQFF

j_gene: TRBJ1-4
abundance: few
v_gene: TRBV6-5
d_gene: .
CDR3nt: TGTGCCAGCAGTTCCTACTCCGAAGGAGGTGAAAAACTGTTTTTT
CDR3aa: CASSSYSEGGEKLFF

j_gene: TRBJ1-5
abundance: few
v_gene: TRBV30
d_gene: .
CDR3nt: TGTGCCTGGAGTGTACACGGGGTCCGGCAGCCCCAGCATTTT
CDR3aa: CAWSVHGVRQPQHF

j_gene: TRBJ2-5
abundance: .
v_gene: TRBV7-8
d_gene: .
CDR3nt: TGTGCCAGCAGCTTAGAATTTAGCAGGGGACGCCAAGAGACCCAGTACTTC
CDR3aa: CASSLEFSRGRQETQYF

j_gene: TRBJ2-5
abundance: .
v_gene: TRBV27
d_gene: .
CDR3nt: TGTGCCAGCAGTTTAGGAGAGACCCAGTACTTC
CDR3aa: CASSLGETQYF

j_gene: TRBJ1-2
abundance: .
v_gene: TRBV6-5
d_gene: .
CDR3nt: TGTGCCAGCAGTTGGGACGGCTCATATGGCTACACCTTC
CDR3aa: CASSWDGSYGYTF

j_gene: TRBJ2-1
abundance: once
v_gene: TRBV27
d_gene: TRBD2
CDR3nt: TGTGCCAGCAGTCCAGGGGCGGGGGGTTACAATGAGCAGTTCTTC
CDR3aa: CASSPGAGGYNEQFF

j_gene: TRBJ1-2
abundance: .
v_gene: TRBV4-3
d_gene: .
CDR3nt: TGCGCCAGCAGCCAGACGGTCGCGGACATCTACTATGGCTACACCTTC
CDR3aa: CASSQTVADIYYGYTF

j_gene: TRBJ2-7
abundance: once
v_gene: TRBV11-2
d_gene: .
CDR3nt: TGTGCCAGCAGCTCGGAAGAGGACGTCGAGCAGTACTTC
CDR3aa: CASSSEEDVEQYF

j_gene: TRBJ2-7
abundance: .
v_gene: TRBV6-5
d_gene: .
CDR3nt: TGTGCCAGCAGTTACTCGGACCTCTCCTACGAGCAGTACTTC
CDR3aa: CASSYSDLSYEQYF

j_gene: TRBJ2-3
abundance: few
v_gene: TRBV2
d_gene: TRBD2
CDR3nt: TGTGCCAGCAGTGATTACCTAGCGGGGAGCACAGATACGCAGTATTTT
CDR3aa: CASSDYLAGSTDTQYF

j_gene: TRBJ1-3
abundance: .
v_gene: TRBV7-8
d_gene: .
CDR3nt: TGTGCCAGCAGCTTAGCGGACGGGGGGATCGGAAACACCATATATTTT
CDR3aa: CASSLADGGIGNTIYF

j_gene: TRBJ1-6
abundance: .
v_gene: TRBV27
d_gene: .
CDR3nt: TGTGCCAGCAGTTTATGGGCTGCGGGGGCGTTGGATTCACCCCTCCACTTT
CDR3aa: CASSLWAAGALDSPLHF

j_gene: TRBJ2-2
abundance: .
v_gene: TRBV19
d_gene: .
CDR3nt: TGTGCCAGTACCCAGCTTATATCGAACACCGGGGAGCTGTTTTTT
CDR3aa: CASTQLISNTGELFF

j_gene: TRBJ2-7
abundance: once
v_gene: TRBV27
d_gene: .
CDR3nt: TGTGCCAGCAGTTTAGGGCAGAAGACCTACGAGCAGTACTTC
CDR3aa: CASSLGQKTYEQYF

j_gene: TRBJ2-5
abundance: .
v_gene: TRBV6-5
d_gene: TRBD2
CDR3nt: TGTGCCAGCAGTGTCACTAGCGGGTTACGGGAGACCCAGTACTTC
CDR3aa: CASSVTSGLRETQYF

j_gene: TRBJ1-1
abundance: .
v_gene: TRBV7-6
d_gene: TRBD1
CDR3nt: TGTGCCAGCAGCTCCCGACAGGGTCCTGAAGCTTTCTTT
CDR3aa: CASSSRQGPEAFF

j_gene: TRBJ2-7
abundance: few
v_gene: TRBV25-1
d_gene: TRBD1
CDR3nt: TGTGCCAGCAGTCCTTTAACAGGGGGCTTTCCCTTCGAGCAGTACTTC
CDR3aa: CASSPLTGGFPFEQYF

j_gene: TRBJ2-1
abundance: .
v_gene: TRBV30
d_gene: TRBD2
CDR3nt: TGTGCCTGGAGTGTACCGGCGGGGGGGCTAAGTGAGCAGTTCTTC
CDR3aa: CAWSVPAGGLSEQFF

j_gene: TRBJ1-6
abundance: few
v_gene: TRBV19
d_gene: TRBD1
CDR3nt: TGTGCCAGTAGTATGCAGGACAGGGAGGGATATTCACCCCTCCACTTT
CDR3aa: CASSMQDREGYSPLHF

j_gene: TRBJ2-1
abundance: .
v_gene: TRBV5-4
d_gene: TRBD2
CDR3nt: TGTGCCAGCAGCTCGGGACTAGCGGTCAATGAGCAGTTCTTC
CDR3aa: CASSSGLAVNEQFF